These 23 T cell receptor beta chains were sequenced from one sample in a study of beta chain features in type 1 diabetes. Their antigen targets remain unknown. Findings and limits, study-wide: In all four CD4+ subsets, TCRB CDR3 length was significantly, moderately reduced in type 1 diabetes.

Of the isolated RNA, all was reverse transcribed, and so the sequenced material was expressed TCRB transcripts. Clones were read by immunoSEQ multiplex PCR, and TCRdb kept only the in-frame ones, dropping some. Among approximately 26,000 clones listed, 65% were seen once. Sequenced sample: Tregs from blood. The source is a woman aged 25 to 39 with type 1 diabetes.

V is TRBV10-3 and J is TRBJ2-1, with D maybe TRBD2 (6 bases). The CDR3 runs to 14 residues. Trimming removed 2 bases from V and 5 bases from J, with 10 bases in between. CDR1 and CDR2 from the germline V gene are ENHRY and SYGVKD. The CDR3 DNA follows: TGTGCCATCAGTGAGACTAGCCACAACAATGAGCAGTTCTTC. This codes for CAISETSHNNEQFF.

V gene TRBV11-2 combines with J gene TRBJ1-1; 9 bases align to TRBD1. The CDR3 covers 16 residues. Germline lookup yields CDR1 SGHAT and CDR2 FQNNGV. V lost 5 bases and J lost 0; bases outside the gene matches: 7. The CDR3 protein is CASSRGQGLLNTEAFF. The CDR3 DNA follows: TGTGCCAGCAGCCGCGGACAGGGGCTATTGAACACTGAAGCTTTCTTT. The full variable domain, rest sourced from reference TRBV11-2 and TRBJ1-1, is EAGVAQSPRYKIIEKRQSVAFWCNPISGHATLYWYQQILGQGPKLLIQFQNNGVVDDSQLPKDRFSAERLKGVDSTLKIQPAKLEDSAVYLCASSRGQGLLNTEAFFGQGTRLTVV.

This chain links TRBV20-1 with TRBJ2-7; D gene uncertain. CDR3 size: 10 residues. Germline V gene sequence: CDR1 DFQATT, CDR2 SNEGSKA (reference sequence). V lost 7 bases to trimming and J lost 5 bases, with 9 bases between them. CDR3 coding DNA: TGCAGTGTCTCGCGTCACGAGCAGTACTTC. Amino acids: CSVSRHEQYF.

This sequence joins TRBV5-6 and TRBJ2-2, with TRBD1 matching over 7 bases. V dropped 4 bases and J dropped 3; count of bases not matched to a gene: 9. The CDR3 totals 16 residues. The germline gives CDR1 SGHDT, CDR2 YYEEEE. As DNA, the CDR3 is TGTGCCAGCAGCGATGCAGACAGGGATTACACCGGGGAGCTGTTTTTT. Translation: CASSDADRDYTGELFF. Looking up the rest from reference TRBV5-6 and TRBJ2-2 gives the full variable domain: DAGVTQSPTHLIKTRGQQVTLRCSPKSGHDTVSWYQQALGQGPQFIFQYYEEEERQRGNFPDRFSGHQFPNYSSELNVNALLLGDSALYLCASSDADRDYTGELFFGEGSRLTVL.

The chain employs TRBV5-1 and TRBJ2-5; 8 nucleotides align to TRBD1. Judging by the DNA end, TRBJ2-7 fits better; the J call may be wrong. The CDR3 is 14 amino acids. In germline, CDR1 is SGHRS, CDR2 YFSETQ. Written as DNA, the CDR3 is TGCGCCAGCAGCGGGGACAGGACCCCCTACGAGCAGTACTTC. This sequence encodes CASSGDRTPYEQYF.

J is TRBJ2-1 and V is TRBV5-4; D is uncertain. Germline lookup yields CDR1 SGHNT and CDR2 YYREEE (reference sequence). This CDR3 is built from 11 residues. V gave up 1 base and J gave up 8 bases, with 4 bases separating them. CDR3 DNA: TGTGCCAGCAGCTTGAGCTATGAGCAGTTCTTC. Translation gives CASSLSYEQFF.

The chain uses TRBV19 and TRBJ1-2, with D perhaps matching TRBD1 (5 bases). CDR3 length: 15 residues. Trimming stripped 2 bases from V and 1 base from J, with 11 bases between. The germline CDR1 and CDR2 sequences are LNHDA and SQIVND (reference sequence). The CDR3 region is CASSISDGGNYGYTF. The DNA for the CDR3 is TGTGCCAGTAGTATATCGGACGGGGGTAACTATGGCTACACCTTC.

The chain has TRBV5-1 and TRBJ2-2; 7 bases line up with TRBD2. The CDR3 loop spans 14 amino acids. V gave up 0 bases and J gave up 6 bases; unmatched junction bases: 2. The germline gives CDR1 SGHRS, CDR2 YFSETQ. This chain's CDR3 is CASSLERGAGELFF. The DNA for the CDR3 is TGCGCCAGCAGCTTGGAGCGGGGAGCCGGGGAGCTGTTTTTT.

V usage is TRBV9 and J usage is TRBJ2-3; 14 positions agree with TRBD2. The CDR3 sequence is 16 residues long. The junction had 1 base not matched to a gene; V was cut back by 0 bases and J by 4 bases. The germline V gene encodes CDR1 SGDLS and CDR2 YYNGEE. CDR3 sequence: CASSVGLAGGPDTQYF. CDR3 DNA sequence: TGTGCCAGCAGCGTAGGACTAGCGGGAGGGCCAGATACGCAGTATTTT.

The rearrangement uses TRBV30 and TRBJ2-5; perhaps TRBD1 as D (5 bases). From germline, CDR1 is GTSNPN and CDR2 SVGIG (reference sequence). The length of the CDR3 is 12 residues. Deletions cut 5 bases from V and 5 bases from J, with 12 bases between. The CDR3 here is CAWGALGETQYF. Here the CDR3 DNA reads TGTGCCTGGGGGGCCCTGGGGGAGACCCAGTACTTC.

The CDR3 loop reads CASSDRLADEQYF. The CDR3 DNA is TGTGCCAGCAGCGACCGACTAGCGGACGAGCAGTACTTC. This sequence joins TRBV5-4 and TRBJ2-7; 9 positions match TRBD2. Germline V gene sequence: CDR1 SGHNT, CDR2 YYREEE (reference sequence). J was trimmed by 5 bases and V by 4 bases; bases with no gene match: 4. The CDR3 consists of 13 residues.

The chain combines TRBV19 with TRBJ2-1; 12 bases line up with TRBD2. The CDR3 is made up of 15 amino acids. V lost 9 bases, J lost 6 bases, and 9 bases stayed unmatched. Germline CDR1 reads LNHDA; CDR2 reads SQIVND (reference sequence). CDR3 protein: CASASGTSGSNEQFF. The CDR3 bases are TGTGCCAGCGCGTCCGGGACTAGCGGGTCCAATGAGCAGTTCTTC.

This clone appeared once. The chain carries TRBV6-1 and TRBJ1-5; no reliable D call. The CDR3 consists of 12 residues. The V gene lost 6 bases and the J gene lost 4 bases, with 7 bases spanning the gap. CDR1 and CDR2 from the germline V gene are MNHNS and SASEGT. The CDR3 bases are TGTGCCAGCAGGGAGGGAAATCAGCCCCAGCATTTT. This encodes CASREGNQPQHF.

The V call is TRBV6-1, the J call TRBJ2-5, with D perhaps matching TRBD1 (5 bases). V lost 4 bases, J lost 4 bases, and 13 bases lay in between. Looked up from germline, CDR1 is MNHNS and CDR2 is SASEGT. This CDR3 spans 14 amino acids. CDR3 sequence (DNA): TGTGCCAGCAGTGCCCATGGGGCCGTAGAGACCCAGTACTTC. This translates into CASSAHGAVETQYF.

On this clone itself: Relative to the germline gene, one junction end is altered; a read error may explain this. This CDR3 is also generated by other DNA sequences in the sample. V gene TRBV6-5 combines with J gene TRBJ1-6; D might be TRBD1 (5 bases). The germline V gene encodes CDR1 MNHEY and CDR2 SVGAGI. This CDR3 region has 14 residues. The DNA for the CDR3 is TGTGCCAGCCGAGGAGGGACCGTTAATTCGCCCCTCCACTTT. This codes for CASRGGTVNSPLHF.

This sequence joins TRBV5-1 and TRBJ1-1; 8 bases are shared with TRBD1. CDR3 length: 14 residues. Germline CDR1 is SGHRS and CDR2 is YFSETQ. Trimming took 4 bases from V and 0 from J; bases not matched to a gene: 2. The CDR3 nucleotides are TGCGCCAGCAGCCCGGACAGGGTGAACACTGAAGCTTTCTTT. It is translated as CASSPDRVNTEAFF. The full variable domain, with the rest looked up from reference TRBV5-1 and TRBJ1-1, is KAGVTQTPRYLIKTRGQQVTLSCSPISGHRSVSWYQQTPGQGLQFLFEYFSETQRNKGNFPGRFSGRQFSNSRSEMNVSTLELGDSALYLCASSPDRVNTEAFFGQGTRLTVV.

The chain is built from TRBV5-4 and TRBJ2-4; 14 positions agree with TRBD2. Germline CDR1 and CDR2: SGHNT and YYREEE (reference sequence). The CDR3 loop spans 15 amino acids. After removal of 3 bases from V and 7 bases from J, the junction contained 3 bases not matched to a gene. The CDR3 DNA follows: TGTGCCAGCAGCTCGACTAGCGGGAGGGGGAACATTCAGTACTTC. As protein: CASSSTSGRGNIQYF.

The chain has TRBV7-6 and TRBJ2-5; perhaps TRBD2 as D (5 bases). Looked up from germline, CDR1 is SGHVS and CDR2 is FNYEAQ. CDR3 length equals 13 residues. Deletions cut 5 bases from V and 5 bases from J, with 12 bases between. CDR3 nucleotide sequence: TGTGCCAGCAGCCCACAACGCGGGGAGACCCAGTACTTC. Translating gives CASSPQRGETQYF. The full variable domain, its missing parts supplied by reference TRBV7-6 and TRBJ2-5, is GAGVSQSPRYKVTKRGQDVALRCDPISGHVSLYWYRQALGQGPEFLTYFNYEAQQDKSGLPNDRFSAERPEGSISTLTIQRTEQRDSAMYRCASSPQRGETQYFGPGTRLLVL.

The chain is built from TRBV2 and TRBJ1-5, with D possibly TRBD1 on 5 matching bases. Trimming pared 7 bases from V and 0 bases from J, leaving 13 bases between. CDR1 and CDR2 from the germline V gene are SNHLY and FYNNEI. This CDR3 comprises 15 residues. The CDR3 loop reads CASKWGITSNQPQHF. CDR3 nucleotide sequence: TGTGCCAGCAAGTGGGGCATAACTAGCAATCAGCCCCAGCATTTT.

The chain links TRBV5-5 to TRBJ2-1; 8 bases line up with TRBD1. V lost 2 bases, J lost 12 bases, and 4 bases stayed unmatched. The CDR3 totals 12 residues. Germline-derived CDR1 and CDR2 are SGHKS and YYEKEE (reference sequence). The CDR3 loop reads CASSLNRGRQFF. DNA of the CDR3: TGTGCCAGCAGCTTAAACAGGGGGAGGCAGTTCTTC.

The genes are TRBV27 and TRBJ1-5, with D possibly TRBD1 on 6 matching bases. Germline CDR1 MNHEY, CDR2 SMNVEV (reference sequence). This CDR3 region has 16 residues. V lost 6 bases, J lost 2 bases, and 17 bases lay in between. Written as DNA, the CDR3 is TGTGCCAGCAGCTCCCACTGGGGGCAAGGCAATCAGCCCCAGCATTTT. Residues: CASSSHWGQGNQPQHF.

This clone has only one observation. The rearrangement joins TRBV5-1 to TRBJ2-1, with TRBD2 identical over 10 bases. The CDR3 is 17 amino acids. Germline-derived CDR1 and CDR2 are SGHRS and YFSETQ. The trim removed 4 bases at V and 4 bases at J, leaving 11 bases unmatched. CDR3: CASSGGTSGTFYNEQFF. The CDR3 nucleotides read TGCGCCAGCAGCGGGGGAACTAGCGGGACTTTTTACAATGAGCAGTTCTTC.

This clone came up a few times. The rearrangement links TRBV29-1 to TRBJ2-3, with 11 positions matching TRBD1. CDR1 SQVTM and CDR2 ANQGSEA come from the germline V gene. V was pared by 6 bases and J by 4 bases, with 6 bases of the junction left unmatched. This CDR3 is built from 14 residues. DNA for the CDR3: TGCAGCGTCGGGGGACAGGGGGTTTCAGATACGCAGTATTTT. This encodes CSVGGQGVSDTQYF.